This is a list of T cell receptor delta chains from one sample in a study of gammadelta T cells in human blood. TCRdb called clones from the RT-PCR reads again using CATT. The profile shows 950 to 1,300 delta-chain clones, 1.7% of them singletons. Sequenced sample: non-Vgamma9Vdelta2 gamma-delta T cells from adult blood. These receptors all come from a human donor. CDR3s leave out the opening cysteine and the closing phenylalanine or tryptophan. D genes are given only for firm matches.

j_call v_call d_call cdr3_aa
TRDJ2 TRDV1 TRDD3 ALGESRGLRTGGTNTPTLTAQLF
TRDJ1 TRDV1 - ALGELRDPFRDDKLI
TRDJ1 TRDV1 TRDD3 ALGELQKDGGWSVYTDKLI
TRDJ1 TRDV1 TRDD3 ALGERVVPEGDTPWGRGTDKLI
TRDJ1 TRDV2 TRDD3 ACETRTQFAHGGFKPVCTGKLI
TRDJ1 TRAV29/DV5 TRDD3 AASSCGGGDGEGIRYTDKLI
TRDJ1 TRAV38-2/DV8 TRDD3 AYRSAEAPPNPKGAGGRHITDKLI
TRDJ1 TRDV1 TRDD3 ALGEAGWGIRKYTDKLI
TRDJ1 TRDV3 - AFTWPSYWGGLYTDKLI
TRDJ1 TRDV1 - ALGSPSYVSGGYTDKLI
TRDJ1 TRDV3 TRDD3 AIPTEGVGDTLPGKLI